This T cell receptor beta chain was found in a study of shared T cell receptors in the human thymus. This CDR3 contains 15 residues. Looked up from germline, CDR1 is SGHDT and CDR2 is YYEEEE. V was clipped by 1 base and J by 6 bases, with 17 bases between them. Method: immunoSEQ multiplex PCR; TCRdb's copy keeps in-frame clones and lacks some. The sample holds 700,000 or so clones, roughly 88% seen once. This same sample was also part of a study on human thymus T cells. That source reports: The thymus tissue came from resections taken during corrective heart surgery. What related research reported was that thymic repertoires overlapped highly among unrelated individuals.

The V and J genes are TRBV5-6 and TRBJ2-7; TRBD1 is a possible D gene (5 bases). The sample comprised thymocytes. This clonotype originated in a girl less than two years old with a congenital heart defect. CDR3 in amino acids: CASSLQDTGALEQYF. The DNA for the CDR3 is TGTGCCAGCAGCTTGCAAGATACAGGAGCTCTCGAGCAGTACTTC.